The source of this T cell receptor (beta chain) is a study of T cells expressing NK-cell markers. Across the whole study: All TCR beta repertoires analysed originated from sorted CD3+CD56+NKG2C+, CD3+CD56+NKG2C- and CD3+CD56-NKG2C+ T cells. Seven HCMV-seropositive donors and one seronegative donor made up the eight sequenced donors.

Following a re-call of the 5' RACE reads, TCRdb has one entry per CDR3 protein and lacks DNA. The ten top clones account for 1.4%, within a sample of about 460,000 distinct CDR3 sequences. The CDR3 is made up of 18 amino acids. Per germline, CDR1 SGHRS and CDR2 YFSETQ. The specimen sequenced was blood T cells: a sorted CD56 or NKG2C T cell subset, CD4+ or CD8+ T cells, or bulk PBMC T cells (not recorded which). The V and J genes are TRBV5-1 and TRBJ2-5; TCRdb names TRBD1, which stays unverified in the absence of DNA. The receptor's source is a woman between 45 and 60 years old in good health. The CDR3 sequence is CASSTGVLASGFQETQYF. Based on the CDR3 plus reference TRBV5-1 and TRBJ2-5, the full variable domain is KAGVTQTPRYLIKTRGQQVTLSCSPISGHRSVSWYQQTPGQGLQFLFEYFSETQRNKGNFPGRFSGRQFSNSRSEMNVSTLELGDSALYLCASSTGVLASGFQETQYFGPGTRLLVL.